A selection of T cell receptor beta chains follows, all from one sample in a study of Ad26.COV2.S vaccination and SARS-CoV-2 variants. Clones were read by immunoSEQ multiplex PCR, and TCRdb kept only the in-frame ones, dropping some. Counted here are under 600,000 clones, roughly nine tenths occurring once; the ten biggest clones make up 1.5% to 2%. Specimen: peripheral blood, collected in a trial of Ad26.COV2.S vaccine versus placebo. All receptors derive from a person aged 18-60 years who received the Ad26.COV2.S COVID-19 vaccine or a placebo. Both conserved end residues are part of each CDR3. A D gene is named only where the DNA matches it firmly. Rows give clone size only sometimes, using once, few, many, or a class for an expanded clone.

D	V	J	size	DNA	CDR3
TRBD1	TRBV28	TRBJ1-3	once	TGTGCCAGCGGAGGTCGGACAGGAACAAGTCCTGGAAACACCATATATTTT	CASGGRTGTSPGNTIYF
.	TRBV27	TRBJ1-3	.	TGTGCCAGCAGCCCCAGGGGCGGGGGCTCTGGAAACACCATATATTTT	CASSPRGGGSGNTIYF
.	TRBV29-1	TRBJ1-1	.	TGCAGCGTCGCCGTCACAAAGAACACTGAAGCTTTCTTT	CSVAVTKNTEAFF
.	TRBV7-2	TRBJ1-3	.	TGTGCCAGCAGCTTAGTGTGGGGTTTTGGAAACACCATATATTTT	CASSLVWGFGNTIYF
TRBD1	TRBV7-3	TRBJ2-1	once	TGTGCCAGCAGCAACAGGACAGGGAAAGGGTACAATGAGCAGTTCTTC	CASSNRTGKGYNEQFF
TRBD2	TRBV27	TRBJ2-3	.	TGTGCCAGCAGTCGCTCAATAGCGGGAGGATCATTAGATACGCAGTATTTT	CASSRSIAGGSLDTQYF
TRBD1	TRBV5-1	TRBJ2-7	once	TGCGCCAGCAGCTTAGAGGGACAGTTTTGTTCTCCGTTC	CASSLEGQFCSPF
.	TRBV19	TRBJ1-3	.	TGTGCCAGTAGCGACAAGGCCGTCTCCTCTGGAAACACCATATATTTT	CASSDKAVSSGNTIYF
.	TRBV11-3	TRBJ2-2	.	TGTGCCAGCAGCGCGTATTACGGTTCCGGGGAGCTGTTTTTT	CASSAYYGSGELFF
.	TRBV27	TRBJ2-3	.	TGTGCCAGCGGAATTATACCCACAACTAGCACAGATACGCAGTATTTT	CASGIIPTTSTDTQYF
TRBD1	TRBV5-6	TRBJ1-2	.	TGTGCCAGCAGCTTTCAGACAGGGAACTATGGCTACACCTTC	CASSFQTGNYGYTF
TRBD2	TRBV27	TRBJ2-1	.	TGTGCCAGCACAATAGCGGGGGGTTCCTACAATGAGCAGTTCTTC	CASTIAGGSYNEQFF
.	TRBV7-3	TRBJ1-3	.	TGTGCCAGCAGCCCCTCCCCTGGAAACACCATATATTTT	CASSPSPGNTIYF
.	TRBV6-5	TRBJ2-7	once	TGTGCCAGCAATTGGCAGCAAAAAAGCGCCTACGAGCAGTACTTC	CASNWQQKSAYEQYF
.	TRBV7-6	TRBJ2-1	few	TGTGCCAGCAGCTTAGGTAGCGGACCCTACAATGAGCAGTTCTTC	CASSLGSGPYNEQFF
.	TRBV5-1	TRBJ1-2	.	TGCGCCAGCAGGCGGGACACCAACTATGGCTACACCTTC	CASRRDTNYGYTF
.	TRBV19	TRBJ1-5	.	TGTGCCAGTAGTATGAAGACACTAAATCAGCCCCAGCATTTT	CASSMKTLNQPQHF
.	TRBV19	TRBJ1-4	.	TGTGCCAGTACCGGTCGACCGCGTAATGAAAAACTGTTTTTT	CASTGRPRNEKLFF